The 21 T cell receptor beta chains given below trace back to one sample, sequenced in a study of blood T cell repertoires in COVID-19. The method was immunoSEQ multiplex PCR; TCRdb's version includes in-frame clones alone and lacks a portion of them. This sample has approximately 210,000 clones, with about nine tenths found just once. Sequenced sample: peripheral blood. The origin of the receptors is a man in his thirties or forties who had recovered from COVID-19.

The chain links TRBV5-6 to TRBJ2-2; 8 bases line up with TRBD1. The CDR3 loop spans 15 amino acids. Germline loops: CDR1 SGHDT, CDR2 YYEEEE. Trimming took 4 bases from V and 5 from J; bases not matched to a gene: 7. The CDR3 loop is CASSPDRGGTGELFF. The CDR3 coding sequence is TGTGCCAGCAGCCCAGACAGGGGTGGGACCGGGGAGCTGTTTTTT.

This clone appeared once. This sequence joins TRBV25-1 and TRBJ2-1; D is ambiguous. The V end was cut by 1 base, the J end by 4 bases, with 8 bases between. The CDR3 contains 14 residues. In germline, CDR1 is MGHDK, CDR2 SYGVNS. The CDR3 DNA is TGTGCCAGCAGTGAATTTGAAGCATACAATGAGCAGTTCTTC. Its translation is CASSEFEAYNEQFF.

The chain is built from TRBV5-6 and TRBJ2-1; perhaps TRBD1 as D (5 bases). The CDR3 has 12 amino acids. Germline V gives CDR1 SGHDT, CDR2 YYEEEE. The V end lost 7 bases, the J end lost 9 bases, and 14 bases lay between the germline ends. For the CDR3, the DNA is TGTGCCAGCGGCCGACAGTTCAGTGAGCAGTTCTTC. This encodes CASGRQFSEQFF. The full variable domain, with the rest looked up from reference TRBV5-6 and TRBJ2-1, is DAGVTQSPTHLIKTRGQQVTLRCSPKSGHDTVSWYQQALGQGPQFIFQYYEEEERQRGNFPDRFSGHQFPNYSSELNVNALLLGDSALYLCASGRQFSEQFFGPGTRLTVL.

The J gene is TRBJ2-3, the V gene TRBV29-1; no reliable D call. CDR1 is SQVTM, CDR2 ANQGSEA, per germline. The CDR3 runs to 11 residues. Trimming removed 8 bases at V and 0 bases at J, with 6 bases between. For the CDR3, the DNA is TGCAGCTTGCGTAGCACAGATACGCAGTATTTT. The encoded protein is CSLRSTDTQYF.

This chain links TRBV9 with TRBJ1-3; D uncertain. The CDR3 sequence is 16 residues long. The V end lost 2 bases, the J end lost 2 bases, and 14 bases lay between the germline ends. CDR1 SGDLS and CDR2 YYNGEE come from the germline V gene. DNA of the CDR3: TGTGCCAGCAGCGTTAACTTGGTACTAGCTGGAAACACCATATATTTT. Translating gives CASSVNLVLAGNTIYF.

This chain links TRBV30 with TRBJ1-5, with 7 bases matching TRBD1. CDR3 length: 13 amino acids. The junction had 6 bases not matched to a gene; V was cut back by 4 bases and J by 6 bases. Germline V gives CDR1 GTSNPN, CDR2 SVGIG (reference sequence). CDR3 amino acids: CAWNRQGSQPQHF. The CDR3 region has the DNA TGTGCCTGGAACCGACAGGGCAGTCAGCCCCAGCATTTT.

The J gene is TRBJ1-2, the V gene TRBV6-5, with a weak D call TRBD1 (5 bases). Germline V gene data show CDR1 as MNHEY and CDR2 as SVGAGI. The CDR3 sequence is 13 residues long. V dropped 8 bases and J dropped 5 bases, with 15 bases sitting between them. CDR3 region: CASAGFEAYGYTF. CDR3 in DNA: TGTGCCAGCGCAGGGTTTGAGGCTTATGGCTACACCTTC.

The chain joins TRBV19 to TRBJ2-3, with 12 bases that match TRBD2. Germline V gene lookup returns CDR1 LNHDA and CDR2 SQIVND (reference sequence). V trimming: 5 bases; J trimming: 2 bases; junction bases outside the gene matches: 5. The CDR3 loop spans 16 amino acids. The chain's CDR3 is CASSLGLAGITDTQYF. The CDR3 region has the DNA TGTGCCAGTAGTCTTGGACTAGCGGGGATCACAGATACGCAGTATTTT.

This clone was observed a handful of times. The V and J genes are TRBV7-2 and TRBJ1-5; D is uncertain. CDR3 size: 14 residues. V lost 1 base, J lost 6 bases, and 10 bases lay in between. Germline V gives CDR1 SGHTA, CDR2 FQGNSA. DNA for the CDR3: TGTGCCAGCAGCTTAGACAATTTTGGTCAGCCCCAGCATTTT. This sequence encodes CASSLDNFGQPQHF.

The chain couples TRBV5-1 to TRBJ2-5; TRBD1 aligns across 10 bases. This CDR3 has 15 amino acids. Germline lookup yields CDR1 SGHRS and CDR2 YFSETQ. V gave up 5 bases and J gave up 5 bases; unmatched junction bases: 9. The CDR3 DNA reads as TGCGCCAGCAGGGCTCCGGGACAGGGGTCGGAGACCCAGTACTTC. Amino acid sequence: CASRAPGQGSETQYF. Filled out from reference TRBV5-1 and TRBJ2-5, the complete variable domain reads KAGVTQTPRYLIKTRGQQVTLSCSPISGHRSVSWYQQTPGQGLQFLFEYFSETQRNKGNFPGRFSGRQFSNSRSEMNVSTLELGDSALYLCASRAPGQGSETQYFGPGTRLLVL.

The chain links TRBV11-2 to TRBJ1-1, with D possibly being TRBD1 (6 bases). The CDR3 runs 15 residues. CDR1 and CDR2 from the germline V gene are SGHAT and FQNNGV. V lost 0 bases and J 8 bases, leaving 16 bases between the germline ends. CDR3 protein: CASSLEGTWTEEAFF. In nucleotides, the CDR3 is TGTGCCAGCAGCTTAGAGGGTACTTGGACAGAAGAAGCTTTCTTT.

V gene TRBV28 combines with J gene TRBJ1-4, with D possibly being TRBD1 (5 bases). V was cut by 5 bases and J by 10 bases, with 20 bases left in between. The germline gives CDR1 MDHEN, CDR2 SYDVKM. This CDR3 has 15 amino acids. The CDR3 loop reads CASSPGGTGGGKLFF. The CDR3, as DNA: TGTGCCAGCAGTCCGGGGGGGACCGGTGGAGGAAAACTGTTTTTT. Supplemented by reference TRBV28 and TRBJ1-4, the full variable domain reads DVKVTQSSRYLVKRTGEKVFLECVQDMDHENMFWYRQDPGLGLRLIYFSYDVKMKEKGDIPEGYSVSREKKERFSLILESASTNQTSMYLCASSPGGTGGGKLFFGSGTQLSVL.

V is TRBV19 and J is TRBJ1-5; D possibly corresponds to TRBD1 (5 bases). The germline V and J ends were trimmed by 5 bases and 3 bases, with 11 bases remaining between them. The CDR3 is made up of 14 amino acids. Germline V gene data show CDR1 as LNHDA and CDR2 as SQIVND (reference sequence). CDR3 bases: TGTGCCAGTAGTCAAGACAGATACAATCAGCCCCAGCATTTT. It codes for CASSQDRYNQPQHF.

V is TRBV3-1 (or the pseudogene TRBV3-2) and J is TRBJ2-3, with 8 bases that match TRBD2. V was clipped by 5 bases and J by 1 base; unmatched bases: 8. The CDR3 runs 16 residues. The V gene's germline CDR1 is LGHDT and CDR2 YNNKEL (reference sequence). CDR3 loop: CASSYIAGGGTDTQYF. CDR3 sequence (DNA): TGTGCCAGCAGCTATATTGCGGGGGGCGGCACAGATACGCAGTATTTT.

This clone was seen a single time. The V gene is TRBV14, the J gene TRBJ1-5; TRBD1 matches at 7 bases. The CDR3 runs 18 residues. The germline CDR1 and CDR2 sequences are SGHDN and FVKESK. Trimming took 5 bases from V and 0 from J; bases not matched to a gene: 13. The CDR3 reads CASSGRTGGGYSNQPQHF. The CDR3 nucleotides read TGTGCCAGCAGCGGACGGACAGGAGGGGGCTATAGCAATCAGCCCCAGCATTTT.

This chain links TRBV14 with TRBJ1-5, with unresolved D. This CDR3 contains 15 residues. V shed 4 bases and J shed 0 bases, with 10 bases lying between them. The germline V gene has CDR1 SGHDN and CDR2 FVKESK. The DNA for the CDR3 is TGTGCCAGCAGCCTAAACGGAGGTAGCAATCAGCCCCAGCATTTT. It encodes CASSLNGGSNQPQHF.

This clone is a singleton in its sample. The chain joins TRBV7-2 to TRBJ2-3; D gene uncertain. The CDR3 totals 14 residues. Trimming pared 1 base from V and 8 bases from J, leaving 13 bases between. Per germline, CDR1 SGHTA and CDR2 FQGNSA. In nucleotides, the CDR3 is TGTGCCAGCAGCTTAGACTACGCTGGTGGTACGCAGTATTTT. As protein: CASSLDYAGGTQYF.

This rearrangement joins TRBV4-1 to TRBJ2-1, with D unclear. This CDR3 comprises 14 residues. Trimming took off 4 bases at V and 5 bases at J, with 12 bases between the two ends. Germline assignment: CDR1 MGHRA and CDR2 YSYEKL. This CDR3 reads CASSRSVPHNEQFF. The CDR3 DNA reads TGCGCCAGCAGCCGCTCGGTCCCCCACAATGAGCAGTTCTTC.

V and J are TRBV4-2 and TRBJ2-3; 7 positions agree with TRBD1. The germline V gene encodes CDR1 LGHNA and CDR2 YNFKEQ. This CDR3 is built from 17 residues. V was pared by 2 bases and J by 6 bases, with 14 bases of the junction left unmatched. CDR3 DNA: TGTGCCAGCAGCCAACTCCTGGGGGACAGTGAAGGGGATACGCAGTATTTT. Protein: CASSQLLGDSEGDTQYF.

This clone appeared a few times. The rearrangement uses TRBV27 and TRBJ1-1; 8 bases line up with TRBD1. Germline assignment: CDR1 MNHEY and CDR2 SMNVEV (reference sequence). This CDR3 is 15 amino acids long. V lost 6 bases, J lost 0 bases, and 6 bases stayed unmatched. CDR3 loop: CASSLTGDLNTEAFF. CDR3 sequence (DNA): TGTGCCAGCAGCTTGACAGGGGACCTGAACACTGAAGCTTTCTTT.

V usage is TRBV19 and J usage is TRBJ2-5; 7 positions match TRBD2. This CDR3 has 16 residues. Losses at the gene ends were 4 bases for V and 7 bases for J; bases not matched to a gene: 15. The germline V gene has CDR1 LNHDA and CDR2 SQIVND (reference sequence). The CDR3 nucleotides read TGTGCCAGTAGTAAAGCGAACAACGGGGGGTCCGGGACCCAGTACTTC. The encoded protein is CASSKANNGGSGTQYF.